The 32 T cell receptor beta chains below were found in one sample sequenced in a study of blood T cell repertoires in COVID-19. The assay was immunoSEQ multiplex PCR, and TCRdb's table has in-frame clones only and misses some. The data contain some 120,000 clones, around four fifths of them singletons. Material for sequencing was peripheral blood. All receptors derive from a human donor in a cohort sampled during active COVID-19.

This clone was observed at least ten times. V and J are TRBV5-6 and TRBJ2-7, with 8 bases fitting TRBD1. CDR1 and CDR2 (germline): SGHDT, YYEEEE. Losses at the gene ends were 0 bases for V and 6 bases for J; bases not matched to a gene: 5. The CDR3 contains 14 residues. Written as DNA, the CDR3 is TGTGCCAGCAGCTTGGGTGGACAGGGTAGCGAGCAGTACTTC. Translation gives CASSLGGQGSEQYF. Complete variable domain (other parts from reference TRBV5-6 and TRBJ2-7): DAGVTQSPTHLIKTRGQQVTLRCSPKSGHDTVSWYQQALGQGPQFIFQYYEEEERQRGNFPDRFSGHQFPNYSSELNVNALLLGDSALYLCASSLGGQGSEQYFGPGTRLTVT.

This clone was recorded a few times. The chain uses TRBV28 and TRBJ1-2; D gene ambiguous. Germline CDR1 reads MDHEN; CDR2 reads SYDVKM. Trimming shortened V by 1 base and J by 0 bases, and 15 bases separated the two germline ends. The CDR3 covers 17 residues. CDR3 residues: CASSLYATQYTNYGYTF. The CDR3, as DNA: TGTGCCAGCAGTTTATATGCGACACAATACACTAACTATGGCTACACCTTC.

The chain has TRBV4-1 and TRBJ2-7, with TRBD2 identical over 8 bases. Germline V gene sequence: CDR1 MGHRA, CDR2 YSYEKL. The J segment lost 5 bases and the V segment lost 6 bases, leaving 18 bases of the junction unmatched. The CDR3 has 17 amino acids. In nucleotides, the CDR3 is TGCGCCAGCAGTCCCAGGCCCGGGGGGGCGGTTGGAAACGAGCAGTACTTC. Residues: CASSPRPGGAVGNEQYF.

The V gene is TRBV6-6, the J gene TRBJ1-1, with D uncertain. The germline V gene has CDR1 MNHNY and CDR2 SVGAGI (reference sequence). V gave up 0 bases and J gave up 0 bases, with 11 bases separating them. CDR3 size: 16 residues. This CDR3 reads CASSYSEGFMNTEAFF. The CDR3 region has the DNA TGTGCCAGCAGTTACTCCGAGGGTTTCATGAACACTGAAGCTTTCTTT.

The CDR3 is CASTQGYMNTEAFF. CDR3 nucleotide sequence: TGTGCCAGCACCCAGGGTTACATGAACACTGAAGCTTTCTTT. This sequence joins TRBV6-5 and TRBJ1-1, with D perhaps TRBD1 (5 bases). The germline V gene encodes CDR1 MNHEY and CDR2 SVGAGI. The CDR3 runs to 14 residues. The ends were cut back, 7 bases at V and 0 bases at J, with 12 bases in the middle.

This sequence joins TRBV6-5 and TRBJ1-1; D uncertain. This CDR3 spans 16 amino acids. Trimming left V 1 base short and J 2 bases short, with 14 bases between. Germline V gives CDR1 MNHEY, CDR2 SVGAGI. The DNA for the CDR3 is TGTGCCAGCAGTTACTTGAGTGTCGGTATAAACACTGAAGCTTTCTTT. Its translation: CASSYLSVGINTEAFF.

The table lists this clone with a count of one. The chain uses TRBV9 and TRBJ1-1; D is possibly TRBD1 (6 bases). The CDR3 runs to 13 residues. Germline CDR1 reads SGDLS; CDR2 reads YYNGEE. V dropped 3 bases and J dropped 4 bases, with 10 bases sitting between them. The CDR3 loop is CASSDRVGTEAFF. The CDR3 nucleotides read TGTGCCAGCAGCGACAGGGTGGGCACTGAAGCTTTCTTT.

V is TRBV12-3 or TRBV12-4 and J is TRBJ2-1; D is perhaps TRBD2 (5 bases). The CDR3 has 12 residues. Trimming took off 2 bases at V and 7 bases at J, with 6 bases between the two ends. This chain's CDR3 is CASSLQRNEQFF. CDR3 nucleotides: TGTGCCAGCAGTTTACAGCGGAATGAGCAGTTCTTC.

The V gene is TRBV2, the J gene TRBJ2-7, with 8 bases aligning to TRBD1. CDR1 SNHLY and CDR2 FYNNEI come from the germline V gene. V gave up 6 bases and J gave up 4 bases; unmatched junction bases: 8. The CDR3 is made up of 14 amino acids. CDR3 loop: CASREPGQAYEQYF. The CDR3 region has the DNA TGTGCCAGCAGAGAACCGGGACAGGCTTACGAGCAGTACTTC.

The V gene is TRBV12-5, the J gene TRBJ2-6; D possibly corresponds to TRBD2 (6 bases). The V gene lost 0 bases and the J gene lost 0 bases, with 6 bases spanning the gap. The CDR3 covers 16 residues. Germline V gives CDR1 LGHNT, CDR2 FRNRAP. CDR3 sequence: CASGLVGLSGANVLTF. As DNA, the CDR3 is TGTGCTAGTGGTTTGGTGGGACTCTCTGGGGCCAACGTCCTGACTTTC.

The chain uses TRBV4-2 and TRBJ1-3; no clear D. Germline loops: CDR1 LGHNA, CDR2 YNFKEQ. This CDR3 is built from 15 residues. V gave up 1 base and J gave up 0 bases, with 7 bases separating them. The CDR3 here is CASSQVWSSGNTIYF. In nucleotides, the CDR3 is TGTGCCAGCAGCCAAGTGTGGAGCTCTGGAAACACCATATATTTT.

The genes are TRBV5-1 and TRBJ2-7; tentative D call: TRBD1 (6 bases). This CDR3 region has 14 residues. CDR1 SGHRS and CDR2 YFSETQ come from the germline V gene. V was clipped by 4 bases and J by 6 bases, with 17 bases between them. CDR3 residues: CASSNFRGEGEQYF. The CDR3 DNA reads as TGCGCCAGCAGCAACTTCAGGGGAGAAGGCGAGCAGTACTTC.

This chain uses TRBV30 with TRBJ2-3, with TRBD2 as a possible D gene (6 bases). The germline CDR1 and CDR2 sequences are GTSNPN and SVGIG (reference sequence). V was clipped by 0 bases and J by 0 bases, with 10 bases between them. The CDR3 is made up of 15 amino acids. The CDR3 DNA reads as TGTGCCTGGAGTGTAGGGGACTCTAGCACAGATACGCAGTATTTT. It encodes CAWSVGDSSTDTQYF.

The chain uses TRBV4-1 and TRBJ1-2, with D perhaps TRBD1 (5 bases). With 0 bases removed from V and 4 bases from J, the gap between germline ends came to 24 bases. The length of the CDR3 is 19 residues. CDR1 and CDR2 (germline): MGHRA, YSYEKL. This CDR3 is CASSQDGSAGLGVGYGYTF. CDR3 nucleotide sequence: TGCGCCAGCAGCCAAGATGGTAGTGCGGGACTTGGGGTGGGCTATGGCTACACCTTC.

This clone was detected only a few times. This sequence joins TRBV3-1 (or the pseudogene TRBV3-2) and TRBJ1-6; 7 bases fit TRBD1. From germline, CDR1 is LGHDT and CDR2 YNNKEL (reference sequence). V gave up 3 bases and J gave up 10 bases; unmatched junction bases: 9. CDR3 length: 15 residues. The CDR3 here is CASSQRQGVGSPLHF. CDR3 DNA sequence: TGTGCCAGCAGCCAGAGACAGGGTGTAGGGTCACCCCTCCACTTT.

The rearrangement links TRBV30 to TRBJ1-5; D possibly corresponds to TRBD1 (6 bases). Between the trimmed V and J ends, which lost 1 base and 5 bases, there was a span of 12 bases. CDR1 GTSNPN and CDR2 SVGIG come from the germline V gene (reference sequence). The CDR3 length is 14 residues. CDR3 in amino acids: CAWSATGRYQPQHF. CDR3 nucleotide sequence: TGTGCCTGGAGTGCAACAGGGCGATATCAGCCCCAGCATTTT.

This rearrangement joins TRBV6-1 to TRBJ1-5; TRBD1 might be the D (6 bases). The length of the CDR3 is 14 residues. The V gene lost 3 bases and the J gene lost 8 bases, with 14 bases spanning the gap. Germline loops: CDR1 MNHNS, CDR2 SASEGT. The CDR3: CASSDGGAMKPQHF. The CDR3 nucleotides are TGTGCCAGCAGTGATGGGGGGGCTATGAAGCCCCAGCATTTT.

The gene calls are TRBV5-4 and TRBJ1-3; maybe TRBD1 (5 bases). Germline-derived CDR1 and CDR2 are SGHNT and YYREEE (reference sequence). Trimming took off 1 base at V and 6 bases at J, with 11 bases between the two ends. The CDR3 extends over 14 amino acids. CDR3 coding DNA: TGTGCCAGCAGCTTGACAGGTACTGCAAACACCATATATTTT. Its protein is CASSLTGTANTIYF.

V and J are TRBV6-5 and TRBJ1-5, with D unclear. The CDR3 sequence is 13 residues long. In germline, CDR1 is MNHEY, CDR2 SVGAGI. V lost 7 bases and J 2 bases, leaving 9 bases between the germline ends. CDR3 protein: CASNIRGNQPQHF. The CDR3, as DNA: TGTGCCAGCAATATTCGGGGCAATCAGCCCCAGCATTTT.

This chain connects TRBV28 to TRBJ1-5; 8 nucleotides align to TRBD1. V dropped 2 bases and J dropped 7; count of bases not matched to a gene: 10. The CDR3 runs to 16 residues. Germline V gene data show CDR1 as MDHEN and CDR2 as SYDVKM. The CDR3 loop is CASSLSHGRGLQPQHF. CDR3 DNA sequence: TGTGCCAGCAGTTTAAGCCACGGCAGGGGGCTCCAGCCCCAGCATTTT.

The genes are TRBV4-1 and TRBJ1-6; 7 positions match TRBD1. The V gene end was trimmed by 6 bases and the J gene end by 7 bases; junction bases not matched to a gene: 9. The germline V gene has CDR1 MGHRA and CDR2 YSYEKL. The CDR3 loop spans 15 amino acids. The CDR3 here is CASRPETGRNSPLHF. The DNA of the CDR3 is TGCGCCAGCAGACCTGAGACAGGGAGGAATTCACCCCTCCACTTT.

The rearrangement uses TRBV6-6 and TRBJ1-2; 7 bases line up with TRBD1. V shed 6 bases and J 6 bases; nucleotides not matched to a gene: 7. The germline gives CDR1 MNHNY, CDR2 SVGAGI (reference sequence). The CDR3 length is 13 residues. The CDR3 coding sequence is TGTGCCAGCAGCCGCCTACAGGGGAATGGCTACACCTTC. This encodes CASSRLQGNGYTF.

The chain links TRBV28 to TRBJ1-1; 8 positions match TRBD1. The CDR3 runs 13 residues. V lost 6 bases and J lost 4; bases outside the gene matches: 4. Germline V gene lookup returns CDR1 MDHEN and CDR2 SYDVKM. The CDR3 DNA follows: TGTGCCAGCAGCAGACAGGGGATCACTGAAGCTTTCTTT. Translating it yields CASSRQGITEAFF. Drawing the rest from reference TRBV28 and TRBJ1-1, the complete variable domain is DVKVTQSSRYLVKRTGEKVFLECVQDMDHENMFWYRQDPGLGLRLIYFSYDVKMKEKGDIPEGYSVSREKKERFSLILESASTNQTSMYLCASSRQGITEAFFGQGTRLTVV.

This rearrangement joins TRBV4-2 to TRBJ2-3; TRBD2 matches at 10 bases. Germline assignment: CDR1 LGHNA and CDR2 YNFKEQ. The CDR3 has 17 amino acids. With V trimmed by 4 bases and J by 1 base, 8 bases remained unmatched. CDR3 loop: CASSRTGLASGTDTQYF. The DNA of the CDR3 is TGTGCCAGCAGCCGTACGGGACTAGCGAGCGGCACAGATACGCAGTATTTT.

The rearrangement joins TRBV6-5 to TRBJ1-2; 9 bases match TRBD1. The CDR3 length is 14 residues. Germline V gene lookup returns CDR1 MNHEY and CDR2 SVGAGI. Losses at the gene ends were 8 bases for V and 2 bases for J; bases not matched to a gene: 6. The CDR3 reads CASGTGQGNYGYTF. In DNA, the CDR3 is TGTGCCAGCGGGACGGGACAGGGAAACTATGGCTACACCTTC.

The CDR3 DNA follows: TGTGCCAGCAGTTACTCGGGCACCGTGAACACCATATATTTT. It codes for CASSYSGTVNTIYF. The J gene is TRBJ1-3, the V gene TRBV6-5; D not resolved. The CDR3 is 14 amino acids. Germline values: CDR1 MNHEY, CDR2 SVGAGI. Between the trimmed V and J ends, which lost 0 bases and 7 bases, there was a span of 10 bases.

J is TRBJ1-1 and V is TRBV6-6; TRBD1 might be the D (5 bases). Trimming cost V 7 bases and J 0 bases, with 15 bases left between them. Per the germline V gene, CDR1 is MNHNY and CDR2 is SVGAGI (reference sequence). The CDR3 totals 15 residues. The CDR3 reads CASTRGGGMNTEAFF. CDR3 coding DNA: TGTGCCAGCACCCGTGGGGGGGGTATGAACACTGAAGCTTTCTTT.

The chain has TRBV11-2 and TRBJ1-4; 8 bases match TRBD1. CDR1 and CDR2 (germline): SGHAT, FQNNGV. The ends lost 1 base at V and 8 bases at J; junction bases unmatched: 0. The CDR3 sequence is 13 residues long. The CDR3 DNA reads as TGTGCCAGCAGCTTAGGGACAGGGGAAAAACTGTTTTTT. Translation gives CASSLGTGEKLFF.

This clone was seen only a few times. V usage is TRBV6-4 and J usage is TRBJ2-2, with no clear D. Between the trimmed V and J ends, which lost 5 bases and 0 bases, there was a span of 13 bases. Germline V gene data show CDR1 as MRHNA and CDR2 as SNTAGT. CDR3 size: 16 residues. CDR3 in amino acids: CASSPVQAPNTGELFF. CDR3 nucleotide sequence: TGTGCCAGCAGTCCGGTCCAGGCCCCGAACACCGGGGAGCTGTTTTTT.

V usage is TRBV6-5 and J usage is TRBJ1-2, with D possibly matching TRBD1 (6 bases). The CDR3 totals 14 residues. Trimming stripped 6 bases from V and 7 bases from J, with 18 bases between. Germline lookup yields CDR1 MNHEY and CDR2 SVGAGI. The CDR3 nucleotides are TGTGCCAGCAGGACCATACAGGGTTTCGGTGGCTACACCTTC. Translating gives CASRTIQGFGGYTF.

CDR3: CASSPPPGLAGINTDTQYF. The CDR3 DNA sequence: TGTGCCAGCAGTCCCCCGCCGGGACTAGCGGGGATTAACACAGATACGCAGTATTTT. The chain is built from TRBV28 and TRBJ2-3; the match to TRBD2 covers 13 bases. This CDR3 contains 19 residues. Germline CDR1 reads MDHEN; CDR2 reads SYDVKM. The J segment lost 2 bases and the V segment lost 5 bases, leaving 13 bases of the junction unmatched.

The CDR3 sequence: CASSHRGQAAGHYGYTF. As DNA, the CDR3 is TGTGCCAGCTCACACAGGGGTCAGGCGGCAGGCCACTATGGCTACACCTTC. V gene TRBV18 combines with J gene TRBJ1-2; 7 bases fit TRBD1. There are 17 residues in the CDR3. The germline gives CDR1 KGHSH, CDR2 LQKENI. The ends lost 4 bases at V and 3 bases at J; junction bases unmatched: 14.